These 29 T cell receptor beta chains came from one sample sequenced in a study of T cell changes during pregnancy in multiple sclerosis. Assay used: immunoSEQ multiplex PCR; TCRdb lists only in-frame clones, some missing. In the table there are about 64,000 clones, roughly 87% of which are singletons. The sample consisted of peripheral blood, taken in the third trimester of pregnancy. The receptors derive from a female donor in good health, enrolled as a control in a pregnancy study.

V and J are TRBV13 and TRBJ2-1; D is undetermined. V shed 5 bases and J shed 0 bases, with 11 bases lying between them. This CDR3 contains 15 residues. CDR1 PRHDT and CDR2 FYEKMQ come from the germline V gene (reference sequence). This chain's CDR3 is CASSGDGDSYNEQFF. The DNA for the CDR3 is TGTGCCAGCAGCGGAGACGGTGACTCCTACAATGAGCAGTTCTTC.

This chain uses TRBV30 with TRBJ1-2; 9 positions match TRBD1. The V and J ends lost 0 bases and 10 bases, in that order; junction bases with no gene match: 6. Germline loops: CDR1 GTSNPN, CDR2 SVGIG (reference sequence). The CDR3 is made up of 13 amino acids. The CDR3 loop reads CAWSVSGTGYYTF. DNA of the CDR3: TGTGCCTGGAGTGTATCCGGGACAGGGTACTACACCTTC. Full variable domain (rest looked up from reference TRBV30 and TRBJ1-2): SQTIHQWPATLVQPVGSPLSLECTVEGTSNPNLYWYRQAAGRGLQLLFYSVGIGQISSEVPQNLSASRPQDRQFILSSKKLLLSDSGFYLCAWSVSGTGYYTFGSGTRLTVV.

The rearrangement joins TRBV6-1 to TRBJ1-3, with 7 bases lining up with TRBD1. V lost 4 bases to trimming and J lost 0 bases; unmatched junction nucleotides: 6. The CDR3 consists of 16 residues. The germline gives CDR1 MNHNS, CDR2 SASEGT. The CDR3 nucleotides read TGTGCCAGCAGTGTGGACAGGCTGTCCTCTGGAAACACCATATATTTT. This gives the protein CASSVDRLSSGNTIYF.

V gene TRBV11-2 combines with J gene TRBJ1-4, with no clear D. Per germline, CDR1 SGHAT and CDR2 FQNNGV. Deletions cut 5 bases from V and 8 bases from J, with 15 bases between. The CDR3 has 14 residues. The chain's CDR3 is CASSPPGRGEKLFF. In nucleotides, the CDR3 is TGTGCCAGCAGCCCCCCTGGGCGTGGGGAAAAACTGTTTTTT.

This rearrangement joins TRBV5-1 to TRBJ1-1; TRBD1 aligns across 7 bases. Germline V gene sequence: CDR1 SGHRS, CDR2 YFSETQ. J was trimmed by 1 base and V by 4 bases; bases with no gene match: 16. The CDR3 has 18 residues. The CDR3 sequence is CASSTGGTVWGSNTEAFF. The CDR3 coding sequence is TGCGCCAGCAGCACGGGAGGGACAGTGTGGGGGTCGAACACTGAAGCTTTCTTT. Variable domain in full (rest from reference TRBV5-1 and TRBJ1-1): KAGVTQTPRYLIKTRGQQVTLSCSPISGHRSVSWYQQTPGQGLQFLFEYFSETQRNKGNFPGRFSGRQFSNSRSEMNVSTLELGDSALYLCASSTGGTVWGSNTEAFFGQGTRLTVV.

V gene TRBV21-1 combines with J gene TRBJ2-1; TRBD2 is the table's D call and was not checked against the DNA. TRBV21-1 is termed a pseudogene. The CDR3 has 11 amino acids. The CDR3 region has the DNA TGTGCCAGCAGCCCCGGCGGGAGGGGGTTCTTC. Translating gives CASSPGGRGFF.

The V call is TRBV11-2, the J call TRBJ2-4; TRBD2 matches at 12 bases. The CDR3 length is 16 residues. Trimming cost V 4 bases and J 6 bases; bases outside gene matches: 7. Germline V lookup: CDR1 SGHAT, CDR2 FQNNGV. CDR3 sequence reads: CASSSATGLAGNIQYF. In nucleotides, the CDR3 is TGTGCCAGCAGCTCCGCTACGGGACTAGCGGGAAACATTCAGTACTTC.

The chain recombines TRBV2 with TRBJ2-7; 8 bases agree with TRBD1. The CDR3 length is 18 residues. Germline CDR1 SNHLY, CDR2 FYNNEI. Trimming removed 6 bases from V and 2 bases from J; junction bases left unmatched: 18. The CDR3 sequence: CASRIRDRISLPTYEQYF. Written as DNA, the CDR3 is TGTGCCAGCAGAATCCGGGACAGGATTTCTTTGCCGACCTACGAGCAGTACTTC.

In its sample, this clone was seen once. This chain links TRBV30 with TRBJ2-7, with D perhaps matching TRBD2 (6 bases). This CDR3 has 12 amino acids. The germline V gene has CDR1 GTSNPN and CDR2 SVGIG (reference sequence). Trimming stripped 5 bases from V and 3 bases from J, with 11 bases between. The CDR3 DNA reads TGTGCCTGGGGGGACTCTTACTACGAGCAGTACTTC. It encodes CAWGDSYYEQYF.

V gene TRBV30 combines with J gene TRBJ1-1; the D gene is possibly TRBD1 (5 bases). This CDR3 is built from 14 residues. The V end was cut by 2 bases, the J end by 0 bases, with 10 bases between. Per germline, CDR1 GTSNPN and CDR2 SVGIG (reference sequence). CDR3 loop: CAWSPGTLNTEAFF. In nucleotides, the CDR3 is TGTGCCTGGAGTCCCGGGACTTTGAACACTGAAGCTTTCTTT. The whole variable domain, filled in from reference TRBV30 and TRBJ1-1, reads SQTIHQWPATLVQPVGSPLSLECTVEGTSNPNLYWYRQAAGRGLQLLFYSVGIGQISSEVPQNLSASRPQDRQFILSSKKLLLSDSGFYLCAWSPGTLNTEAFFGQGTRLTVV.

The chain uses TRBV5-1 and TRBJ1-2, with a possible D match to TRBD1 (6 bases). The CDR3 is made up of 14 amino acids. Per the germline V gene, CDR1 is SGHRS and CDR2 is YFSETQ. Deletions cut 4 bases from V and 5 bases from J, with 15 bases between. CDR3 nucleotide sequence: TGCGCCAGCAGCATACACACAGGGAAGTATGGCTACACCTTC. Its protein product is CASSIHTGKYGYTF.

The rearrangement joins TRBV5-1 to TRBJ2-1, with 9 nucleotides matching TRBD2. The CDR3 extends over 15 amino acids. V shed 0 bases and J 4 bases; nucleotides not matched to a gene: 2. CDR1 is SGHRS and CDR2 is YFSETQ in the germline V gene. Here the CDR3 reads CASSLGAGGYNEQFF. The DNA of the CDR3 is TGCGCCAGCAGCTTGGGGGCGGGAGGGTACAATGAGCAGTTCTTC.

The chain couples TRBV30 to TRBJ1-2, with 11 bases fitting TRBD1. This CDR3 has 14 residues. From germline, CDR1 is GTSNPN and CDR2 SVGIG (reference sequence). The ends lost 3 bases at V and 5 bases at J; junction bases unmatched: 5. The CDR3 reads CAWRRTGGKYGYTF. CDR3 in DNA: TGTGCCTGGAGAAGGACAGGGGGCAAATATGGCTACACCTTC.

V and J are TRBV27 and TRBJ2-7; D is perhaps TRBD1 (7 bases). Between the trimmed V and J ends, which lost 7 bases and 3 bases, there was a span of 16 bases. The length of the CDR3 is 14 residues. CDR1 MNHEY and CDR2 SMNVEV come from the germline V gene (reference sequence). The CDR3 region is CASNKGGQNYEQYF. The CDR3 nucleotides read TGTGCCAGCAACAAGGGGGGACAGAACTACGAGCAGTACTTC.

The gene calls are TRBV5-4 and TRBJ2-2; TRBD1 matches at 7 bases. V shed 2 bases and J 5 bases; nucleotides not matched to a gene: 9. Germline V gene data show CDR1 as SGHNT and CDR2 as YYREEE (reference sequence). The CDR3 is 16 residues long. The CDR3: CASSFLEGAGTGELFF. CDR3 nucleotide sequence: TGTGCCAGCAGCTTTCTAGAGGGGGCGGGTACCGGGGAGCTGTTTTTT.

V and J are TRBV10-3 and TRBJ2-3; 7 bases match TRBD1. The V and J ends lost 8 bases and 2 bases, in that order; junction bases with no gene match: 4. The CDR3 is made up of 13 amino acids. Germline lookup yields CDR1 ENHRY and CDR2 SYGVKD. CDR3 coding DNA: TGTGCCATCCAAGGACAGGCCACAGATACGCAGTATTTT. Its translation: CAIQGQATDTQYF.

This chain links TRBV5-6 with TRBJ2-5; a possible D gene is TRBD1 (5 bases). V shed 4 bases and J shed 1 base, with 17 bases lying between them. The CDR3 totals 16 residues. CDR1 is SGHDT and CDR2 is YYEEEE in the germline V gene. The DNA for the CDR3 is TGTGCCAGCAGCCCAAGCGACTGGACACCCCAAGAGACCCAGTACTTC. Translated: CASSPSDWTPQETQYF.

The V call is TRBV18, the J call TRBJ2-7; 8 bases agree with TRBD2. CDR3 length: 16 residues. V shed 6 bases, J shed 3 bases, and the junction held 13 bases outside the gene matches. Germline-derived CDR1 and CDR2 are KGHSH and LQKENI. This CDR3 is CASSPGGGRNRYEQYF. The CDR3 region has the DNA TGTGCCAGCTCCCCTGGCGGGGGGAGGAATCGCTACGAGCAGTACTTC.

The chain uses TRBV14 and TRBJ2-1; TRBD1 matches at 8 bases. The CDR3 sequence is 15 residues long. After removal of 2 bases from V and 5 bases from J, the junction contained 5 bases not matched to a gene. In germline, CDR1 is SGHDN, CDR2 FVKESK. CDR3 nucleotide sequence: TGTGCCAGCAGCCAACTGGACAGGGCAAACAATGAGCAGTTCTTC. Amino acids: CASSQLDRANNEQFF.

The chain uses TRBV7-8 and TRBJ2-5; the D gene is possibly TRBD2 (6 bases). Germline V gene data show CDR1 as SGHVS and CDR2 as FQNEAQ. Trimming removed 2 bases at V and 5 bases at J, with 24 bases between. CDR3 length equals 18 residues. CDR3 in amino acids: CASSLNSRREYSGETQYF. The CDR3 bases are TGTGCCAGCAGCTTAAATTCGCGGCGGGAATACAGCGGGGAGACCCAGTACTTC.

This clone was recorded a few times. This chain connects TRBV5-6 to TRBJ2-5; D might be TRBD2 (5 bases). Germline V gives CDR1 SGHDT, CDR2 YYEEEE. The CDR3 has 17 residues. Trimming took 4 bases from V and 1 from J, leaving 20 bases between them. The CDR3 protein is CASSPLSHYGVQETQYF. The CDR3 nucleotides are TGTGCCAGCAGCCCCTTATCTCATTACGGGGTCCAAGAGACCCAGTACTTC.

V and J are TRBV4-1 and TRBJ1-1; 9 bases are a match to TRBD1. V shed 2 bases and J 2 bases; nucleotides not matched to a gene: 9. This CDR3 contains 17 residues. Germline CDR1 reads MGHRA; CDR2 reads YSYEKL. The CDR3, as DNA: TGCGCCAGCAGCCAATCCTCCGGGACAGGGATAAACACTGAAGCTTTCTTT. This translates into CASSQSSGTGINTEAFF.

V and J are TRBV27 and TRBJ1-6; TRBD1 agrees at 7 bases. Germline lookup yields CDR1 MNHEY and CDR2 SMNVEV (reference sequence). This CDR3 region has 16 residues. After removal of 3 bases from V and 5 bases from J, the junction contained 7 bases not matched to a gene. CDR3 coding DNA: TGTGCCAGCAGTTTTGGCCAGGGGGTAGATAATTCACCCCTCCACTTT. This translates into CASSFGQGVDNSPLHF.

The chain carries TRBV9 and TRBJ2-1, with TRBD1 matching over 10 bases. Germline CDR1 reads SGDLS; CDR2 reads YYNGEE. The V gene end was trimmed by 3 bases and the J gene end by 8 bases; junction bases not matched to a gene: 8. The CDR3 is 15 residues long. CDR3 sequence reads: CASSARTGGRDEQFF. The CDR3 nucleotides read TGTGCCAGCAGCGCAAGGACAGGGGGTCGCGATGAGCAGTTCTTC. The full variable domain, rest sourced from reference TRBV9 and TRBJ2-1, is DSGVTQTPKHLITATGQRVTLRCSPRSGDLSVYWYQQSLDQGLQFLIQYYNGEERAKGNILERFSAQQFPDLHSELNLSSLELGDSALYFCASSARTGGRDEQFFGPGTRLTVL.

For the CDR3, the DNA is TGTGCCAGTATACGGACAGGGGCATATGGCTACACCTTC. This codes for CASIRTGAYGYTF. This chain connects TRBV19 to TRBJ1-2; the match to TRBD1 covers 9 bases. Germline CDR1 reads LNHDA; CDR2 reads SQIVND (reference sequence). CDR3 length: 13 residues. Trimming took 7 bases from V and 5 from J; bases not matched to a gene: 5.

The chain links TRBV6-5 to TRBJ1-2; the match to TRBD1 covers 9 bases. V lost 5 bases to trimming and J lost 3 bases; unmatched junction nucleotides: 4. Germline lookup yields CDR1 MNHEY and CDR2 SVGAGI. CDR3 length equals 14 residues. This CDR3 is CASSDRGTDYGYTF. CDR3 nucleotide sequence: TGTGCCAGCAGTGACAGGGGGACCGACTATGGCTACACCTTC.

The rearrangement links TRBV27 to TRBJ2-2; 7 nucleotides align to TRBD1. The germline V gene encodes CDR1 MNHEY and CDR2 SMNVEV (reference sequence). The V and J ends lost 6 bases and 0 bases, in that order; junction bases with no gene match: 4. The CDR3 sequence is 15 residues long. CDR3 residues: CASSRQGPNTGELFF. The DNA of the CDR3 is TGTGCCAGCAGCCGACAGGGCCCGAACACCGGGGAGCTGTTTTTT.

The J gene is TRBJ2-7, the V gene TRBV6-6; 12 bases match TRBD1. V shed 6 bases and J 4 bases; nucleotides not matched to a gene: 7. The CDR3 is 15 residues long. The germline V gene has CDR1 MNHNY and CDR2 SVGAGI (reference sequence). CDR3 sequence reads: CASRELGQGAYEQYF. As DNA, the CDR3 is TGTGCCAGCAGGGAGCTGGGACAGGGGGCTTACGAGCAGTACTTC.

Written as DNA, the CDR3 is TGTGCCAGCAGCAGAGGGGGCGCAGGGGGCTACACCTTC. Amino acids: CASSRGGAGGYTF. The V gene is TRBV7-9, the J gene TRBJ1-2, with 7 bases lining up with TRBD1. The V gene's germline CDR1 is SEHNR and CDR2 FQNEAQ (reference sequence). V shed 5 bases and J 8 bases; nucleotides not matched to a gene: 8. The CDR3 extends over 13 amino acids.